This T cell receptor (beta chain) appears in the sequencing data of a study of Ad26.COV2.S vaccination and SARS-CoV-2 variants (dated by TCRdb to the early 2020s). Broadly, across the study: Donors in the vaccine arm were drawn from COV1001, a phase I-IIa trial of Ad26.COV2.S in healthy adults that was multicentre, randomized, double-blind and placebo-controlled. Participants in the trial were split at random into five groups of five each, receiving low-dose or high-dose Ad26.COV2.S once or twice, or else placebo on both occasions. Sequencing of the TCRbeta repertoire served to evaluate the specificity and breadth of SARS-CoV-2-reactive T cell receptors following Ad26.COV2.S vaccination. A total of approximately 30 samples were included in the TCR-sequenced set, comprising around 19 Ad26.COV2.S vaccine recipients, 5 placebo recipients and 8 SARS-CoV-2 convalescent individuals. Investigators did not know the trial group allocation while performing experiments and assessing outcomes. Dosing of Ad26.COV2.S was intramuscular, at either 5x10^10 or 1x10^11 viral particles, delivered as one shot or as two shots spaced 56 days apart. Overall study results and their limits: The study lacked the statistical power to compare responses across vaccine doses or regimens. According to the authors, total T cell responses may have been underestimated by the TCR breadth and depth analyses. Comparable non-spike TCR breadth was observed between vaccine and placebo recipients, consistent with only spike being contained in the vaccine. Spike-specific TCR breadth was higher in Ad26.COV2.S recipients than in placebo recipients (P = 0.0014). After vaccination, spike-specific CD8+ and CD4+ T cell responses were reported to show substantial breadth.

Concerning this clone itself: Its antigen target is currently unknown. Qualities for individual bases were not recorded, and no much larger clone is one base off.

Spanning cysteine to phenylalanine, the CDR3 consists of 20 amino acids. Solely the CDR3 DNA is kept, with 60 bases framed from the first base. After removal of 0 bases from V and 4 bases from J, the junction retains 21 bases not matched to a gene. CDR1 and CDR2 are drawn from the germline V gene (reference sequence): SGHNT, YYREEE. The immunoSEQ Assay was the method used to sequence TCRbeta CDR3 regions. After extraction, genomic DNA underwent amplification by bias-controlled multiplex PCR, followed by high-throughput sequencing. As for how the authors treated the data: To quantify the absolute abundance of every unique TCRbeta CDR3 region, sequences were collapsed and filtered. Usable DNA was measured by amplifying reference genes present in all nucleated cells, and TCRbeta template counts were normalized to that usable DNA to estimate T cell fraction. Repertoire TCRs were annotated as SARS-CoV-2-specific when V gene, CDR3 amino acid sequence and J gene were exactly matched to a known reactive TCR set. The reference SARS-CoV-2 TCR set was derived from MIRA and filtered for enrichment in COVID-19-positive ImmuneCODE repertoires, a step that removed public or cross-reactive TCRs. Using the MIRA antigens, annotated TCRs were further analysed by specific ORF or by position within an ORF. Depth was the summed frequency of annotated unique rearrangements, while breadth was defined as annotated unique rearrangements over total unique productive rearrangements. Two-sided Wilcoxon rank-sum tests were applied when comparing TCR breadth between groups. TCRdb carries this immuneACCESS record with in-frame sequences only. Its versions omit some clonotypes, under half of them owing to an unresolved V gene in the studies checked, with the rest unexplained. D and trimming come from the DNA, and the V and J calls and clone size come from that table. A total of 350,000 to 450,000 clones appear in this sample, around 90% of them only once. Of the sample, roughly 3.2% is held by the ten largest clones.

The label giving this sample's treatment or condition can be read as: about 20 received Ad26.COV2.S at low or high dose, single or two shots; 5 received placebo; per-sample allocation not given. For vaccine and placebo recipients, repertoires were sequenced using samples collected on day 63 after the first injection. In Cohort 1b, about two dozen adults aged 18-55 years were enrolled at a single site in Boston, USA, between 29 July and 7 August 2020. Ad26.COV2.S was a replication-incompetent adenovirus type 26 vector that expressed a prefusion-stabilized SARS-CoV-2 spike protein derived from the original Wuhan strain.

The sequencing here drew on peripheral blood, taken in a trial of Ad26.COV2.S vaccine versus placebo. The chain couples TRBV5-4 to TRBJ2-5; 7 of the junction bases match TRBD2. This TCR came from a person aged 18-65 years who received the Ad26.COV2.S COVID-19 vaccine or a placebo. The sequenced DNA is TGTGCCAGCAGCTTGGAGGGTCTAGCGGAGTTCCGCCTAGGGAGAGAGACCCAGTACTTC. The translation is CASSLEGLAEFRLGRETQYF.